The TCR beta chain under discussion was sequenced for a study of OX40 agonist ivuxolimab in advanced cancers. Overall study findings and caveats: The antigen specificity of the peripheral T cells (those that were expanded) was not determined. The study observed clonal expansion of CD4+ and CD8+ blood T cells by week 6 at 0.1 to 3.0 mg/kg.

Germline-derived CDR1 and CDR2 are MNHNY and SVGAGI (reference sequence). The CDR3 is 15 amino acids. Trimming took 6 bases from V and 3 from J, leaving 15 bases between them. In its sample, this clone was seen a few times. Its matching antigen is unknown. Some clones are missing from TCRdb's copy, which holds only in-frame ones; the method was immunoSEQ multiplex PCR. Of more than 45,000 clones listed, 75% to 85% are singletons. This TCR was sampled from an adult with an advanced solid tumor such as melanoma, head and neck, liver or kidney cancer. Sequenced here: CD4+ or CD8+ T cells sorted from blood, sampled in a trial of the OX40 agonist ivuxolimab. The rearrangement joins TRBV6-6 to TRBJ1-3, with D uncertain. CDR3 loop: CASRAGLGGGNTIYF. In DNA form, the CDR3 reads TGTGCCAGCAGAGCCGGTCTGGGCGGTGGAAACACCATATATTTT.